The clone carrying this T cell receptor (beta chain) was observed many times. The antigen remains undetermined. Compared with germline, one end of the junction differs, possibly owing to a read error. Extraction of total RNA produced a minimum of 5.5 micrograms from each sample. The CDR3 totals 14 residues. The germline CDR1 and CDR2 sequences are SGHTA and FQGNSA. Primed by a sample-barcoded 5' primer and a J-beta primer mix, a second PCR proceeded for 7 to 11 cycles. The template-switch adaptor, which had 12 random nucleotides, put a tag on each cDNA molecule. MiXCR, applied by TCRdb to the 5' RACE reads, yields one record per CDR3 protein. The sample records about 1.7 million distinct CDR3 sequences, 28% being singletons. These data originate in a study of blood T cells in healthy people across ages. Study findings and constraints: Researchers judged that diversity estimates from one million T cells fell short of true values.

The rearrangement uses TRBV7-2 and TRBJ1-1; D remains ambiguous. The source of this sequence is a woman under 40 in good health. The sample was blood. CDR3 region: CASSLGRANTEAFF. CDR3 nucleotide sequence: TGTGCCAGCAGTTTAGGGCGGGCGAACACTGAAGCTTTCTTT.